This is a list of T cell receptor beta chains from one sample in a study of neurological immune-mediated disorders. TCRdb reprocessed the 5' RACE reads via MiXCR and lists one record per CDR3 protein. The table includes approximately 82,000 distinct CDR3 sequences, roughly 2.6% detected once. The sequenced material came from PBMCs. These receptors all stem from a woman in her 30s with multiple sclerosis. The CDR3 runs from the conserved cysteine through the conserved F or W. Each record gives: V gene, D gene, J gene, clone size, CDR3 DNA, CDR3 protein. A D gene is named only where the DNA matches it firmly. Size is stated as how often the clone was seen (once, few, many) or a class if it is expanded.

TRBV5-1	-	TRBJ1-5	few	TGCGCCAGCAGCTTGGGTACAGGGAAAAGGGAGCCCCAGCATTTT	CASSLGTGKREPQHF
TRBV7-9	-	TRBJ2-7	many	TGTGCCAGCAGCTTAGATCACAGTTTATACGAGCAGTACTTC	CASSLDHSLYEQYF
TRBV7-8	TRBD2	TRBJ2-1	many	TGTGCCAGCAGCATGACGACTAGCGGGAGGTGGTACAATGAGCAGTTCTTC	CASSMTTSGRWYNEQFF
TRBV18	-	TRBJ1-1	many	TGTGCCAGCTCACCAGTGGAGGAGAACACTGAAGCTTTCTTT	CASSPVEENTEAFF
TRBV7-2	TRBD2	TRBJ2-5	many	TGTGCCAGCAGCTTAGGGGGCGCGGGAGGGCCAAAGACCCAGTACTTC	CASSLGGAGGPKTQYF
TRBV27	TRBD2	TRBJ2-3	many	TGTGCCAGCACAGGACTAGCGGGAGGGCTAGATACGCAGTATTTT	CASTGLAGGLDTQYF
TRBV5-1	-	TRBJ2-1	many	TGCGCCAGCAGCTTGAGGGAGTTCTCCAATGAGCAGTTCTTC	CASSLREFSNEQFF
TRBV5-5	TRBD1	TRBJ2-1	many	TGTGCCAGCAGCTTGGTCGGGACAGGGGTGTTCGCGGAGCAGTTCTTC	CASSLVGTGVFAEQFF
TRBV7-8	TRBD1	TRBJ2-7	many	TGTGCCAGCAGCCCTTCCGGGACAGGGGGCGGGAAGCAGTACTTC	CASSPSGTGGGKQYF
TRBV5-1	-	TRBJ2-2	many	TGCGCCAGCAGCTTGAGGTCAACCACCGGGGAGCTGTTTTTT	CASSLRSTTGELFF
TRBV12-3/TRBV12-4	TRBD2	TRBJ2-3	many	TGTGCCAGCAGTCTCCTAGCGGGAGGGAGCACAGATACGCAGTATTTT	CASSLLAGGSTDTQYF
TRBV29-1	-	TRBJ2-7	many	TGCAGCGTTGAAGATGATTACGAGCAGTACTTC	CSVEDDYEQYF